The entry that follows covers one TCR beta chain sequence. This clone occurred once. Its antigen is not yet known. The input lacks base qualities; no much larger clone sits a single base away. The entry originates in a study of shared clonotypes between healthy human individuals (dated by TCRdb to 2020 to 2021). Regarding the research as a whole: A few men and a couple of women, aged 18 to 49 years, made up the cohort. To estimate repertoire size and how much clonotypes are shared between individuals, the study performed deep sequencing of blood TCR repertoires from roughly five healthy adults. Between about 0.94 and 8.9 billion PBMCs per donor were obtained by leukapheresis. Different laboratories and diverse techniques were used to prepare libraries and sequence TCR repertoires, to increase sequencing depth and limit assay-specific biases. For each donor, CD4 naive and CD4 memory were each run on three plates, CD8 naive on two plates, and CD8 memory on one plate.

TCR CDR3 regions were amplified from genomic DNA by multiplex PCR using the deep immunoSEQ assay. Extracted genomic DNA from each cell subset was spread evenly across all wells of several immunoSEQ 96-well plates, with each plate serving as a replicate. For sorted subsets, 200 to 250 ng of genomic DNA, equivalent to about 30,000 T cell genomes, went into each replicate PCR. Purified libraries were measured with a Qubit 3.0 fluorometer, size-checked on a Bioanalyzer 2100, and measured again with the KAPA Library Quantification kit. A separate single-read 150-cycle Illumina NextSeq 550 flow cell was used to sequence each immunoSEQ 96-well plate. The original methods were these. Because the immunoSEQ output held only junctional sequences and lacked quality scores, the filtering could not match the filtering applied to full-length reads. To assign V/J genes and CDR3, sequences were annotated against IMGT germline references using PyIR, a Python wrapper for IgBLAST v1.9. Reads were filtered out if the reads had weak V/J assignments (E-value above 1e-6), no CDR3, stop codons, out-of-frame junctions, or ambiguous translated residues. V3J clonotypes were defined as sequences sharing an identical inferred V gene, J gene, and CDR3 amino acid sequence. Percentage overlap between repertoires was computed as shared unique clonotypes divided by the size of the smaller repertoire. Three approaches were used to assess repertoire richness: RTK rarefaction, the Chao1 estimator, and Recon v2.1 estimates of unobserved clonotypes. Generation probabilities were computed with OLGA for all TCRbeta clonotypes obtained by the gDNA method from several donors. TCRdb re-hosts the immuneACCESS table, in-frame sequences only. Its copies lack some clones; in the studies checked, an unresolved V gene accounts for under half of them, and the cause for the rest is not known. The V and J calls and the clone size are those of that table, but D and trimming were determined from the DNA. The sample records 2 million to 2.5 million clones, 85% to 95% of which are singletons. The ten biggest clones cover about 0.36% of the sample.

General conclusions and limits of the study: Sharing across a handful of donors was observed for about 5% of naive CD4, 3.5% of naive CD8, 2% to 2.5% of memory CD4, and roughly 0.4% of memory CD8 clonotypes. The genetic and exposure-history diversity represented was limited by the small number of donors. Pairwise subsampling indicated that sequencing depth was expected to affect the degree of clonotype sharing among donors. Rarefaction of sorted-subset datasets indicated incomplete sequencing despite the large sequencing depth. Clonotypes shared by all four sorted-subset donors showed higher generation probabilities than non-shared clonotypes. Naive subsets generally had larger estimated clonotype richness than memory subsets did. Sampling was limited to blood, and TCR repertoires in tissue likely differ from TCR repertoires in blood.

The donors were healthy, HIV-negative adults with no recently reported acute infections or vaccinations. Only Caucasian adults living in Nashville, Tennessee, USA were represented among the donors. CD4+ T cells were enriched by magnetic negative selection, after which naive cells were positively selected on CD45RA and the negative fraction was taken as the memory subset. Blood was obtained by leukapheresis, after which PBMCs were separated by Ficoll-Histopaque density gradient centrifugation and cryopreserved in liquid nitrogen vapor phase. Analytical flow cytometry was used to check the purity and quantity of every magnetically sorted T cell population. Genomic DNA was isolated from each sorted fraction and quantified by UV absorbance on a Nanodrop 2000c. Reading the germline V gene gives CDR1 MNHNS and CDR2 SASEGT. V has 8 bases trimmed and J has 5 bases trimmed; junction bases matching no gene number 7. Counted from cysteine to phenylalanine, this CDR3 has 13 amino acids. Here the CDR3 DNA is all that survives: 39 bases in frame from base 1.

This clonotype originated in a man younger than 35 in good health. Some clones in this sample may be carry-over from other donors' samples. The rearranged segments are TRBV6-1 and TRBJ2-7, with TRBD1 identical over 9 junction bases. Sequencing was carried out using naive CD4+ T cells from PBMCs. The meaning of the sample's cell subset or site label: CD45RA+ positively selected. The sequenced DNA: TGTGCCAGCGGTAGGGGACAGGGAAACGAGCAGTACTTC. Its amino acids are CASGRGQGNEQYF.